This T cell receptor (beta chain) is from a study of cytomegalovirus exposure and HLA in healthy donors. Points from the study as a whole: An apparent linkage of common viral pathogens to several of the most significant clusters emerged in a later analysis.

The PCR contained 60 Vbeta and 13 Jbeta primers. This table comes from immunoSEQ multiplex PCR, and its TCRdb copy is limited to in-frame clones, with some not included. Among just over 150,000 clones, roughly 80% were seen once, and the ten largest hold approximately 2%. Germline-derived CDR1 and CDR2 are MGHRA and YSYEKL. This CDR3 has 19 residues. Trimming removed 0 bases at V and 0 bases at J, with 18 bases between. This clone was counted a single time. The target antigen is unknown. This clonotype originated in a female donor in good health and CMV-seronegative. Material: PBMCs. The V and J genes are TRBV4-1 and TRBJ1-3; D is uncertain. The CDR3 here is CASSQDTGSGSLSGNTIYF. Here the CDR3 DNA reads TGCGCCAGCAGCCAAGATACGGGGAGCGGGTCTCTCTCTGGAAACACCATATATTTT.